The subject of this entry is one TCR beta chain. Its specific antigen is unknown. Base qualities were left out, and no much larger clone turns up one base away. The sample's time point label is to be understood as: baseline before first vaccination. Samples from vaccinated people were obtained from the UK trials COV001 and COV002, which included a single-blind randomized controlled phase 2/3 trial of AZD1222 (ChAdOx1 nCoV-19) in healthy adults. Trial participant PBMC samples were collected at day 0 and day 28 after the second dose for TCRbeta chain sequencing. This sample was taken from a study of T cell responses to AZD1222 COVID-19 vaccine (dated by TCRdb to the early 2020s). About the full investigation: AZD1222 recipients whose second dose came at about 4 weeks and those whose second dose came at about 12 weeks were combined into one group, since spike-specific TCR depth and breadth did not differ between the two schedules. A total of about 250 trial participants underwent TCR sequencing, of whom some 200 had received two doses of AZD1222 and around 26 had received two doses of the MenACWY control vaccine. Trial participants were enrolled into age subgroups of 18-55, 56-69 and 70-plus years, which contained approximately 150, 28 and 58 TCR-sequenced participants, respectively. Results and caveats for the whole study, not just this receptor: Because no day 14 peak-response samples were available, the repertoires could be characterized only after the peak T cell response. Only six AZD1222 recipients were SARS-CoV-2 seropositive at baseline, limiting conclusions about previously exposed vaccinees. After two AZD1222 doses, both the breadth and the depth of spike-specific TCRs were significantly higher than at day 0 and than in MenACWY recipients. Reportedly, almost half of the unique spike-specific TCRs recognized epitopes lying outside the regions that are mutated in the B.1.351 and B.1.1.7 variants. Participants were mostly white British, with more females than males. The authors suggested clonal diversity may have been underestimated. The whole spike protein was spanned by vaccine-associated CD4 TCRs, and dominant responses were seen in regions 160-218 and 743-854. The 56-69-year group was small, and its depth increase did not reach significance, likely because of low power.

The CDR3 regions of human TCRbeta chains were subjected to immunosequencing. The source study handled its data this way. TCRs in the repertoires were matched against a reference library of SARS-CoV-2-specific TCRs that had been generated with the MIRA antigen-specificity platform. Breadth was defined as the fraction of unique TCRs that were SARS-CoV-2-associated. Depth was defined as the fraction of total T cells that were SARS-CoV-2-associated. Using the MIRA data, each spike-specific TCR was mapped to the spike region that the TCR reacts to and placed in a CD4 or CD8 class. Log10-transformed breadth and depth values were compared by one-way ANOVA with Sidak's multiple comparisons tests. TCRdb re-hosts the immuneACCESS table, in-frame sequences only. Its copies lack some clones; in the studies checked, an unresolved V gene accounts for under half of them, and the cause for the rest is not known. The DNA was the basis for D and trimming; V, J and clone size are from that table. For this sample there are about 93,000 clones; 86% appear just once. Together, the top ten hold roughly 6.3% of the sample.

The sample consisted of peripheral blood, taken on day 0 of AZD1222 vaccination. The TCR comes from an adult in good health.

The sequence in DNA is TGTGCCAGCAGCGTCCGGGACTACCAAGAGACCCAGTACTTC. Its product reads: CASSVRDYQETQYF. This chain is built from TRBV9 and TRBJ2-5; perhaps TRBD2 is the D gene, with 6 bases matching. Per the germline V gene, SGDLS is the CDR1 and YYNGEE is the CDR2. CDR3 length: 14 amino acids, cysteine to phenylalanine. Just CDR3 DNA is preserved here, 42 bases in frame from base 1. V drops 2 bases and J drops 0 bases, leaving 8 bases in between.